One sample yielded the 22 T cell receptor beta chains listed below, sequenced in a study of control samples from healthy donors and cancer patients. TCRdb's table, derived via immunoSEQ multiplex PCR, lists solely in-frame clones and lacks some. The table lists about 150,000 clones, around 90% of them singletons. Sequencing was performed on blood. The source of these receptors is a man aged 30 to 45 in good health.

V usage is TRBV5-1 and J usage is TRBJ1-2; D is unresolved. The germline V gene encodes CDR1 SGHRS and CDR2 YFSETQ. This CDR3 region has 12 residues. V lost 4 bases to trimming and J lost 2 bases, with 6 bases between them. The CDR3 nucleotides read TGCGCCAGCAGCGGCGACAACTATGGCTACACCTTC. It encodes CASSGDNYGYTF.

The rearrangement uses TRBV9 and TRBJ2-1; TRBD2 matches at 7 bases. The germline gives CDR1 SGDLS, CDR2 YYNGEE. V shed 4 bases, J shed 8 bases, and the junction held 9 bases outside the gene matches. The CDR3 sequence is 14 residues long. For the CDR3, the DNA is TGTGCCAGCAGCACCAGGACTAGTCCCCATGAGCAGTTCTTC. Translating gives CASSTRTSPHEQFF.

V and J are TRBV5-4 and TRBJ2-6, with 10 bases matching TRBD1. The CDR3 runs to 18 residues. CDR1 and CDR2 from the germline V gene are SGHNT and YYREEE (reference sequence). V lost 3 bases and J lost 0; bases outside the gene matches: 6. DNA of the CDR3: TGTGCCAGCAGCTCGAAGGGACAGGGGAGCTCTGGGGCCAACGTCCTGACTTTC. Protein product: CASSSKGQGSSGANVLTF.

CDR3 in amino acids: CASSPPVGREAFF. The CDR3 nucleotides read TGTGCCAGCAGCCCCCCGGTAGGGAGGGAAGCTTTCTTT. The chain links TRBV11-2 to TRBJ1-1; D gene ambiguous. Trimming pared 5 bases from V and 8 bases from J, leaving 15 bases between. CDR1 is SGHAT and CDR2 is FQNNGV in the germline V gene. The CDR3 extends over 13 amino acids.

The gene calls are TRBV6-2 or TRBV6-3 and TRBJ2-1; 8 nucleotides match TRBD2. Germline V CDR1 and CDR2: MNHEY, SVGEGT. The CDR3 has 14 residues. The V gene end was trimmed by 6 bases and the J gene end by 2 bases; junction bases not matched to a gene: 3. DNA for the CDR3: TGTGCCAGCAGCCCGGGGGGGCCCTACAATGAGCAGTTCTTC. Residues: CASSPGGPYNEQFF.

The chain employs TRBV13 and TRBJ1-5; no firm D call. The CDR3 consists of 15 residues. V was clipped by 0 bases and J by 0 bases, with 6 bases between them. CDR1 is PRHDT, CDR2 FYEKMQ, per germline (reference sequence). In DNA form, the CDR3 reads TGTGCCAGCAGCTTAGGGGGTAATAGCAATCAGCCCCAGCATTTT. This encodes CASSLGGNSNQPQHF.

The chain couples TRBV6-5 to TRBJ1-1, with D hard to call. Trimming removed 6 bases at V and 4 bases at J, with 12 bases between. The germline gives CDR1 MNHEY, CDR2 SVGAGI. The CDR3 has 13 amino acids. The CDR3 reads CASRDGWGTEAFF. The CDR3 DNA sequence: TGTGCCAGCAGGGACGGGTGGGGCACTGAAGCTTTCTTT.

The CDR3 coding sequence is TGCGCCAGCAGTGAGGGGATGGTGAACACTGAAGCTTTCTTT. Its translation: CASSEGMVNTEAFF. The chain couples TRBV5-1 to TRBJ1-1; maybe TRBD1 (5 bases). The CDR3 contains 14 residues. Per the germline V gene, CDR1 is SGHRS and CDR2 is YFSETQ. V was trimmed by 5 bases and J by 0 bases, leaving 11 bases between them. Variable domain in full (rest from reference TRBV5-1 and TRBJ1-1): KAGVTQTPRYLIKTRGQQVTLSCSPISGHRSVSWYQQTPGQGLQFLFEYFSETQRNKGNFPGRFSGRQFSNSRSEMNVSTLELGDSALYLCASSEGMVNTEAFFGQGTRLTVV.

The rearrangement uses TRBV30 and TRBJ2-7, with 9 bases aligning to TRBD1. Trimming cost V 3 bases and J 6 bases; bases outside gene matches: 6. CDR1 and CDR2 (germline): GTSNPN, SVGIG (reference sequence). The CDR3 runs 13 residues. In DNA form, the CDR3 reads TGTGCCTGGAGGGGGGACAGGGTGTTCGAGCAGTACTTC. It specifies CAWRGDRVFEQYF.

This clone was observed once. Other DNA variants within this sample encode the same CDR3. The rearrangement joins TRBV4-3 to TRBJ2-7, with D possibly being TRBD1 (6 bases). The CDR3 runs to 14 residues. Germline values: CDR1 LGHNA, CDR2 YSLEER. Trimming removed 1 base at V and 3 bases at J, with 10 bases between. The DNA of the CDR3 is TGCGCCAGCAGCCAAGCTGGGGGCGGCTACGAGCAGTACTTC. Amino acids: CASSQAGGGYEQYF.

There are a few counts of this clone. J is TRBJ2-1 and V is TRBV28; D remains unclear. CDR3 length: 16 amino acids. Germline V lookup: CDR1 MDHEN, CDR2 SYDVKM. V lost 7 bases and J lost 0, with 16 bases in between. The CDR3 sequence is CASTPPLEFSYNEQFF. For the CDR3, the DNA is TGTGCCAGCACTCCTCCCCTGGAGTTCTCCTACAATGAGCAGTTCTTC.

The chain is built from TRBV6-5 and TRBJ2-3; 8 bases are a match to TRBD2. The V gene end was trimmed by 10 bases and the J gene end by 2 bases; junction bases not matched to a gene: 11. The CDR3 consists of 15 residues. Looked up from germline, CDR1 is MNHEY and CDR2 is SVGAGI. The DNA for the CDR3 is TGTGCCACCGAACTAGCGGCCCTACTCACAGATACGCAGTATTTT. The encoded protein is CATELAALLTDTQYF.

In its sample, this clone was seen once. The V gene is TRBV6-5, the J gene TRBJ2-1, with 9 nucleotides matching TRBD2. Looked up from germline, CDR1 is MNHEY and CDR2 is SVGAGI. The CDR3 totals 14 residues. V gave up 6 bases and J gave up 9 bases; unmatched junction bases: 9. This CDR3 reads CASRGLAREPEQFF. CDR3 sequence (DNA): TGTGCCAGCAGAGGACTAGCGAGAGAACCTGAGCAGTTCTTC.

This CDR3 is CASSRGGAGELFF. CDR3 bases: TGTGCCAGCAGTCGAGGGGGGGCCGGGGAGCTGTTTTTT. This chain links TRBV27 with TRBJ2-2, with D tentatively TRBD2 (7 bases). The V end was cut by 5 bases, the J end by 6 bases, with 10 bases between. The CDR3 extends over 13 amino acids. The germline V gene has CDR1 MNHEY and CDR2 SMNVEV (reference sequence).

The chain links TRBV5-6 to TRBJ1-5; D is possibly TRBD1 (5 bases). Germline V CDR1 and CDR2: SGHDT, YYEEEE. The CDR3 runs to 16 residues. Trimming shortened V by 6 bases and J by 1 base, and 17 bases separated the two germline ends. The CDR3 protein is CASTFGMGESNQPQHF. The DNA for the CDR3 is TGTGCCAGCACCTTTGGGATGGGGGAGAGCAATCAGCCCCAGCATTTT.

CDR3 region: CASSPLNGYGYTF. The DNA of the CDR3 is TGTGCCAGCAGCCCCCTTAATGGATATGGCTACACCTTC. This chain connects TRBV3-1 (or the pseudogene TRBV3-2) to TRBJ1-2; D call uncertain. The CDR3 is 13 residues long. Germline assignment: CDR1 LGHDT and CDR2 YNNKEL (reference sequence). Deletions cut 4 bases from V and 5 bases from J, with 11 bases between.

The V call is TRBV11-2, the J call TRBJ1-1; no reliable D call. Germline loops: CDR1 SGHAT, CDR2 FQNNGV. This CDR3 region has 13 residues. Deletions cut 3 bases from V and 6 bases from J, with 11 bases between. CDR3 protein: CASSLIVLPEAFF. DNA of the CDR3: TGTGCCAGCAGCTTGATCGTCCTCCCTGAAGCTTTCTTT.

This clone turned up a few times. The gene calls are TRBV27 and TRBJ1-2; 8 bases map to TRBD1. The CDR3 runs 14 residues. CDR1 MNHEY and CDR2 SMNVEV come from the germline V gene (reference sequence). Trimming took 3 bases from V and 5 from J; bases not matched to a gene: 5. CDR3: CASSFSDRVYGYTF. CDR3 bases: TGTGCCAGCAGTTTTTCGGACAGGGTGTATGGCTACACCTTC.

The chain employs TRBV11-3 and TRBJ1-2, with a weak D call TRBD1 (6 bases). Germline CDR1 SGHNT, CDR2 YENEEA. The CDR3 spans 19 residues. The ends were cut back, 4 bases at V and 1 base at J, with 25 bases in the middle. This CDR3 is CASSSYPNPQGRFNYGYTF. CDR3 DNA sequence: TGTGCCAGCAGCTCCTACCCGAATCCACAGGGACGCTTTAACTATGGCTACACCTTC. Looking up the rest from reference TRBV11-3 and TRBJ1-2 gives the full variable domain: EAGVVQSPRYKIIEKKQPVAFWCNPISGHNTLYWYLQNLGQGPELLIRYENEEAVDDSQLPKDRFSAERLKGVDSTLKIQPAELGDSAVYLCASSSYPNPQGRFNYGYTFGSGTRLTVV.

The genes are TRBV6-5 and TRBJ2-7; unclear D gene. Per germline, CDR1 MNHEY and CDR2 SVGAGI. Trimming took 10 bases from V and 3 from J, leaving 13 bases between them. The CDR3 totals 12 residues. The CDR3 region is CATDTPSYEQYF. The CDR3 DNA follows: TGTGCCACTGACACCCCTAGCTACGAGCAGTACTTC.

The gene calls are TRBV15 and TRBJ1-1; a weak D match, TRBD1 (5 bases). This CDR3 is 13 amino acids long. The germline gives CDR1 LNHNV, CDR2 YYDKDF (reference sequence). The germline V and J ends were trimmed by 8 bases and 1 base, with 11 bases remaining between them. CDR3 region: CATAGGKNTEAFF. As DNA, the CDR3 is TGTGCCACCGCTGGGGGGAAGAACACTGAAGCTTTCTTT.

The V gene is TRBV6-5, the J gene TRBJ1-1, with 7 positions matching TRBD1. The V gene end was trimmed by 6 bases and the J gene end by 3 bases; junction bases not matched to a gene: 4. Per germline, CDR1 MNHEY and CDR2 SVGAGI. The CDR3 length is 13 residues. CDR3 in amino acids: CASSPGGHTEAFF. The DNA for the CDR3 is TGTGCCAGCAGCCCAGGGGGACACACTGAAGCTTTCTTT.